This T cell receptor beta chain derives from a study of T cells in Graves' hyperthyroidism and ophthalmopathy. Study observations and caveats: Most thyroid-expanded clonotypes above 0.001 were also found in blood.

This clonotype has at least ten counts. The antigen is not known. This CDR3 has 17 residues. The germline V gene has CDR1 SGHNT and CDR2 YENEEA. With V trimmed by 3 bases and J by 6 bases, 13 bases remained unmatched. TCR beta CDR3 sequences were amplified from RNA transcripts. A first-round RT-PCR of the TCR CDR3 used the HTBI primer set. Each CDR3 protein is one row after TCRdb ran MiXCR on the multiplex PCR reads. Of about 690,000 distinct CDR3 sequences in the sample, around a sixth are singletons; the top ten hold around 16%. Source material: blood. The origin of this receptor is a man aged 50-60 years with Graves' hyperthyroidism. V usage is TRBV11-3 and J usage is TRBJ2-1; TRBD2 aligns across 8 bases. The CDR3 reads CASSLSVGSGTPNEQFF. CDR3 DNA: TGTGCCAGCAGCTTGTCGGTCGGTAGCGGGACCCCCAATGAGCAGTTCTTC.